This T cell receptor (beta chain) was recorded in a study of OX40 agonist ivuxolimab in advanced cancers. Clones were sequenced by immunoSEQ multiplex PCR, and TCRdb holds only the in-frame ones, with some missing. Among approximately 77,000 clones, approximately 90% were seen once, and the ten largest hold 0.53%. This CDR3 comprises 18 residues. J was trimmed by 5 bases and V by 1 base; bases with no gene match: 11. The V gene's germline CDR1 is LGHNA and CDR2 YNFKEQ. The specimen comprised CD4+ or CD8+ T cells sorted from blood, sampled in a trial of the OX40 agonist ivuxolimab. The chain recombines TRBV4-2 with TRBJ2-3, with 11 bases that match TRBD2. The sequence came from an adult with an advanced solid tumor such as melanoma, head and neck, liver or kidney cancer. CDR3 DNA sequence: TGTGCCAGCAGCCAAGCCCCAGGGGTTAGCGGGAGGGGAGATACGCAGTATTTT. It codes for CASSQAPGVSGRGDTQYF.